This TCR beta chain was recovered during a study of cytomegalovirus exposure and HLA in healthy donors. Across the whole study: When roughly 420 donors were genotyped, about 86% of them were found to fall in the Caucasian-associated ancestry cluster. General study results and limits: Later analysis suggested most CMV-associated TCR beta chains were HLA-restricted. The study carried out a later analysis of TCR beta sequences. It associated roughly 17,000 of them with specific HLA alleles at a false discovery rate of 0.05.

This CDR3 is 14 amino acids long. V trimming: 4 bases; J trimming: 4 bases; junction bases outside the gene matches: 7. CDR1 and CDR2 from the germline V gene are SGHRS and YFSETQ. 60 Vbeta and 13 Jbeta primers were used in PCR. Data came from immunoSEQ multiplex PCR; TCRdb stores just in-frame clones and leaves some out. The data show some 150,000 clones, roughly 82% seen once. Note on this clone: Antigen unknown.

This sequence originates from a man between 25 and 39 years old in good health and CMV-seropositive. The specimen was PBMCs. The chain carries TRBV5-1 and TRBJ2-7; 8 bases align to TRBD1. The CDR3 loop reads CASSLGQGVYEQYF. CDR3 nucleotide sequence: TGCGCCAGCAGCCTAGGACAGGGTGTATACGAGCAGTACTTC.